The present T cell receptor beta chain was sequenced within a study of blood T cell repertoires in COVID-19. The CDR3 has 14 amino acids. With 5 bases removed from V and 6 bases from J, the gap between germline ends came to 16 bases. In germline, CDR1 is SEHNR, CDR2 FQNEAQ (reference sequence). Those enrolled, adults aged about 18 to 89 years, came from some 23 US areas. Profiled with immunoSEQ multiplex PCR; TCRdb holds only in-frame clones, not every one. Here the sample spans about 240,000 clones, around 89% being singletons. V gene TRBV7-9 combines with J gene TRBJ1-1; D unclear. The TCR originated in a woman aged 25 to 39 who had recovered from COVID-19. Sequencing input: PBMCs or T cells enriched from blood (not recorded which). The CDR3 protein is CASSAPTGGAEAFF. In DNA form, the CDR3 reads TGTGCCAGCAGCGCACCCACCGGCGGGGCTGAAGCTTTCTTT.